This T cell receptor (beta chain) comes out of a study of CD8 T cells in Susac syndrome. After removal of 3 bases from V and 0 bases from J, the junction contained 11 bases not matched to a gene. The CDR3 spans 18 residues. Looked up from germline, CDR1 is GTSNPN and CDR2 is SVGIG (reference sequence). Random hexamers were used to reverse transcribe the RNA input (about 0.45 to 1 ug). Each CDR3 protein gets one entry after TCRdb re-called the immunoSEQ multiplex PCR reads with MiXCR. The data contain some 130,000 distinct CDR3 sequences, around 93% of them singletons. This chain connects TRBV30 to TRBJ1-4; 9 nucleotides agree with TRBD1. Source material: CD8+ T cells from PBMCs. This TCR was recovered from a human donor with Susac syndrome. The CDR3 loop is CAWSPGQGAGATNEKLFF. CDR3 sequence (DNA): TGTGCCTGGAGCCCGGGACAGGGTGCAGGGGCAACTAATGAAAAACTGTTTTTT. Combining the CDR3 with reference TRBV30 and TRBJ1-4 gives the whole variable domain SQTIHQWPATLVQPVGSPLSLECTVEGTSNPNLYWYRQAAGRGLQLLFYSVGIGQISSEVPQNLSASRPQDRQFILSSKKLLLSDSGFYLCAWSPGQGAGATNEKLFFGSGTQLSVL.